The 10 T cell receptor beta chains presented below share a single source sample, sequenced in a study of blood T cell repertoires in COVID-19 (TCRdb year 2020). The library relied on the immunoSEQ multiplex PCR assay. The clones in this table, taken by TCRdb from immuneACCESS, are in-frame only. Not every clone is retained; where verified, under half of the shortfall comes from an unresolved V gene, and the cause of the rest is unknown. In this sample the table shows around 15,000 clones, about 90% of which occur a single time. The top ten clonotypes cover less than 5% of the sample. Sequenced: peripheral blood. The receptors here all came from a man aged 55 to 70 with active COVID-19.

The chain couples TRBV18 to TRBJ1-2; 9 bases agree with TRBD1. Germline CDR1 and CDR2: KGHSH and LQKENI. The CDR3 has 16 residues. The junction had 10 bases not matched to a gene; V was cut back by 5 bases and J by 3 bases. The CDR3 DNA reads as TGTGCCAGCTCATCCACACAGGGGGCGCTGGACTATGGCTACACCTTC. Its translation: CASSSTQGALDYGYTF.

The rearrangement uses TRBV5-1 and TRBJ1-5; a weak D match, TRBD1 (5 bases). The V end was cut by 8 bases, the J end by 4 bases, with 10 bases between. The CDR3 runs 12 residues. Germline V gives CDR1 SGHRS, CDR2 YFSETQ. CDR3 sequence (DNA): TGCGCCAGTTTGAAGGGGAATCAGCCCCAGCATTTT. It yields the protein CASLKGNQPQHF.

J is TRBJ1-5 and V is TRBV12-3 or TRBV12-4; D not resolved. CDR3 length equals 13 residues. V lost 5 bases to trimming and J lost 5 bases, with 10 bases between them. In nucleotides, the CDR3 is TGTGCCAGCAGTAAGCGGAAAGATCAGCCCCAGCATTTT. This gives the protein CASSKRKDQPQHF.

The chain is built from TRBV10-3 and TRBJ1-4; no reliable D call. This CDR3 has 15 amino acids. Trimming removed 10 bases from V and 8 bases from J, with 23 bases in between. Germline loops: CDR1 ENHRY, CDR2 SYGVKD. CDR3 region: CATAIGVNQREKLFF. For the CDR3, the DNA is TGTGCCACCGCCATCGGGGTCAACCAGAGGGAAAAACTGTTTTTT.

CDR3 region: CASSPALPYEQYV. The CDR3 DNA reads as TGTGCCAGCAGCCCCGCGTTGCCCTACGAGCAGTACGTC. The chain has TRBV6-2 or TRBV6-3 and TRBJ2-7; D is unclear. This CDR3 region has 13 residues. Germline-derived CDR1 and CDR2 are MNHEY and SVGEGT. V lost 6 bases, J lost 2 bases, and 11 bases lay in between.

V is TRBV5-4 and J is TRBJ2-3; 9 nucleotides align to TRBD2. CDR1 SGHNT and CDR2 YYREEE come from the germline V gene (reference sequence). After removal of 4 bases from V and 5 bases from J, the junction contained 14 bases not matched to a gene. The CDR3 spans 17 residues. CDR3 in DNA: TGTGCCAGCAGCAACATATTAGCGGGGGTCCTTGGAGATACGCAGTATTTT. The encoded protein is CASSNILAGVLGDTQYF.

V and J are TRBV6-6 and TRBJ1-1; possibly TRBD1 for D (6 bases). Germline CDR1 reads MNHNY; CDR2 reads SVGAGI (reference sequence). V lost 5 bases to trimming and J lost 0 bases, with 19 bases between them. This CDR3 spans 17 amino acids. The CDR3 DNA reads TGTGCCAGCAGTCCCGGACAGCTACATAAACTGAACACTGAAGCTTTCTTT. Translating gives CASSPGQLHKLNTEAFF.

The V call is TRBV6-1, the J call TRBJ1-4; 8 bases map to TRBD1. Germline trimming cut 4 bases from V and 0 bases from J; bases unmatched to any gene: 7. Per germline, CDR1 MNHNS and CDR2 SASEGT. CDR3 size: 17 residues. In DNA form, the CDR3 reads TGTGCCAGCAGTGGACGGACAGGGCGCCCAACTAATGAAAAACTGTTTTTT. As protein: CASSGRTGRPTNEKLFF.

The V call is TRBV6-1, the J call TRBJ1-5, with TRBD1 identical over 8 bases. This CDR3 contains 15 residues. V shed 2 bases and J 6 bases; nucleotides not matched to a gene: 6. CDR1 is MNHNS and CDR2 is SASEGT in the germline V gene. In DNA form, the CDR3 reads TGTGCCAGCAGTGAAAACACAGGGGGGGGTCAGCCCCAGCATTTT. Amino acids: CASSENTGGGQPQHF.

The rearrangement links TRBV9 to TRBJ2-2, with D possibly being TRBD2 (5 bases). Germline CDR1 SGDLS, CDR2 YYNGEE. The length of the CDR3 is 15 residues. Trimming removed 4 bases from V and 6 bases from J, with 16 bases in between. The DNA of the CDR3 is TGTGCCAGCAGCATAGACCATTGGGGAGCCGGGGAGCTGTTTTTT. It yields the protein CASSIDHWGAGELFF.